This TCR beta chain was recovered during a study of T-cell memory formation after mild COVID-19. The TCR alpha and TCR beta cDNA libraries, bearing sample barcodes and UMIs, were generated by 5'RACE using constant-segment primers. TCRdb reprocessed the 5' RACE reads via MiXCR and lists one record per CDR3 protein. The table includes roughly 410,000 distinct CDR3 sequences, approximately 24% detected once. J was trimmed by 12 bases and V by 4 bases; bases with no gene match: 13. The CDR3 runs to 14 residues. In germline, CDR1 is DFQATT, CDR2 SNEGSKA (reference sequence). Whole-study results and caveats: Specificity for SARS-CoV-2 was not confirmed among the second-wave clones peaking on day 37. Shrinking CD4+ clones resided mostly in CM and EM, and CD8+ ones in EMRA.

This clonotype occurred a few times. Its antigen is as yet unknown. The chain combines TRBV20-1 with TRBJ1-2, with 11 bases that match TRBD1. The source is an adult woman who had mild COVID-19 (a few samples of this study predate the infection). Cell type and time point are not known. Input material: PBMCs or a T cell subset sorted from them (not recorded which). The CDR3 region is CSATYSGTGGVDTF. In DNA, the CDR3 is TGCAGTGCTACTTATTCCGGGACAGGGGGTGTGGACACCTTC.